The rows below give T cell receptor beta chains drawn from one sample of a study of shared clonotypes between healthy human individuals. Clones were read by immunoSEQ multiplex PCR, and TCRdb kept only the in-frame ones, dropping some. The data show millions of clones, roughly nine tenths seen once. Sequenced material: naive CD4+ T cells sorted from blood. Receptor source: a man between 18 and 29 years old in good health. Each CDR3 is given with its conserved first and last residue. D genes are given only for firm matches. Clone sizes are given selectively: once, few, many, or a class where the clone is expanded.

>TRBV5-1|.|TRBD2|TRBJ2-2
CASSLDQTSPGELFF
TGCGCCAGCAGCTTGGACCAGACTAGCCCCGGGGAGCTGTTTTTT
>TRBV27|.|TRBD1|TRBJ1-4
CASSLLRTGSNEKLFF
TGTGCCAGCAGTCTCCTCAGGACAGGGTCTAATGAAAAACTGTTTTTT
>TRBV6-1|.|TRBD1|TRBJ2-7
CASSLNPGQGVQYF
TGTGCCAGCAGCCTCAACCCGGGACAGGGGGTGCAGTACTTC
>TRBV4-1|.|.|TRBJ1-2
CASSLAGDGYTF
TGCGCCAGCAGCCTGGCGGGCGATGGCTACACCTTC
>TRBV7-2|.|.|TRBJ1-6
CASSLFNSPLHF
TGTGCCAGCAGCTTATTTAATTCACCCCTCCACTTT
>TRBV7-2|.|.|TRBJ1-4
CASSRGATNEKLFF
TGTGCCAGCAGCAGAGGGGCAACTAATGAAAAACTGTTTTTT
>TRBV30|.|TRBD1|TRBJ1-1
CAWVGFTGGEGTEAFF
TGTGCCTGGGTGGGCTTCACAGGGGGCGAGGGCACTGAAGCTTTCTTT
>TRBV4-3|.|TRBD2|TRBJ2-7
CASSRDRTSAHEQYF
TGCGCCAGCAGCCGAGATCGGACTAGCGCACACGAGCAGTACTTC
>TRBV6-5|.|.|TRBJ2-4
CASSPDSIAKNIQYF
TGTGCCAGCAGCCCAGACAGTATAGCCAAAAACATTCAGTACTTC
>TRBV9|once|.|TRBJ2-2
CASSAQITGKRSTGELFF
TGTGCCAGCAGCGCCCAAATTACAGGGAAGCGGAGCACCGGGGAGCTGTTTTTT
>TRBV9|.|.|TRBJ2-5
CASSVGVGGLGKTQYF
TGTGCCAGCAGCGTAGGGGTAGGGGGGCTCGGGAAGACCCAGTACTTC
>TRBV18|.|.|TRBJ1-1
CASSQTRSTEAFF
TGTGCCAGCTCACAGACACGGAGCACTGAAGCTTTCTTT
>TRBV27|once|TRBD1|TRBJ1-3
CASSTGTGAGNTIYF
TGTGCCAGCAGTACCGGGACAGGCGCTGGAAACACCATATATTTT
>TRBV5-4|.|.|TRBJ2-5
CASSRSDGETQYF
TGTGCCAGCAGCCGCTCGGACGGGGAGACCCAGTACTTC
>TRBV6-6|.|TRBD2|TRBJ2-7
CASTLAGGSHEQYF
TGTGCCAGCACGCTAGCGGGAGGAAGCCACGAGCAGTACTTC
>TRBV10-3|.|TRBD1|TRBJ2-7
CAISDGQGIYEQYF
TGTGCCATCAGTGACGGACAGGGGATCTACGAGCAGTACTTC
>TRBV27|.|.|TRBJ1-2
CASSLSAGPNYGYTF
TGTGCCAGCAGTTTATCGGCAGGGCCTAACTATGGCTACACCTTC
>TRBV6-6|once|.|TRBJ2-7
CASSFSMRGYEQYF
TGTGCCAGCAGTTTCTCTATGAGGGGCTACGAGCAGTACTTC
>TRBV5-1|.|.|TRBJ2-3
CASSDRPGAGTDTQYF
TGCGCCAGCAGCGACCGGCCAGGGGCGGGAACAGATACGCAGTATTTT
>TRBV7-6|few|.|TRBJ1-5
CASSLGGVSQPQHF
TGTGCCAGCAGCTTAGGGGGCGTCTCGCAGCCCCAGCATTTT
>TRBV5-1|.|.|TRBJ1-1
CASSFSPGENTEAFF
TGCGCCAGCAGCTTCAGTCCGGGGGAGAACACTGAAGCTTTCTTT
>TRBV18|.|TRBD1|TRBJ2-1
CASSQAYETGARYNEQFF
TGTGCCAGCTCACAAGCCTACGAGACAGGGGCCCGCTACAATGAGCAGTTCTTC
>TRBV7-2|.|.|TRBJ2-3
CASSLFAQRPTDTQYF
TGTGCCAGCAGCTTATTTGCCCAGCGGCCCACAGATACGCAGTATTTT
>TRBV5-6|.|TRBD1|TRBJ2-7
CASSLGLTGGGEQYF
TGTGCCAGCAGCTTGGGGCTGACAGGGGGCGGCGAGCAGTACTTC
>TRBV6-1|.|TRBD1|TRBJ2-1
CASKGQGNNEQFF
TGTGCCAGCAAAGGACAGGGTAACAATGAGCAGTTCTTC
>TRBV7-2|.|.|TRBJ1-5
CASSKGGQSNQPQHF
TGTGCCAGCAGCAAAGGGGGGCAGAGCAATCAGCCCCAGCATTTT
>TRBV6-5|.|.|TRBJ1-1
CASTYAGGHTEAFF
TGTGCCAGCACCTACGCGGGGGGCCACACTGAAGCTTTCTTT
>TRBV5-1|once|TRBD2|TRBJ2-5
CASSLSGLARRETQYF
TGCGCCAGCAGCTTAAGCGGACTAGCTAGGAGAGAGACCCAGTACTTC
>TRBV18|.|TRBD1|TRBJ2-1
CASSLGGQGLGQFF
TGTGCCAGCTCACTCGGTGGACAGGGATTGGGGCAGTTCTTC
>TRBV6-1|.|TRBD1|TRBJ1-2
CASRSGTVYGYTF
TGTGCCAGCAGATCCGGGACAGTCTATGGCTACACCTTC
>TRBV5-1|few|.|TRBJ2-3
CASGRLDRTSTDTQYF
TGCGCCAGCGGCCGCTTAGACAGAACTAGCACAGATACGCAGTATTTT
>TRBV18|once|.|TRBJ1-4
CASSPRGEKLFF
TGTGCCAGCTCACCGCGGGGCGAAAAACTGTTTTTT
>TRBV4-3|.|.|TRBJ2-3
CASSQDIQTDTQYF
TGCGCCAGCAGCCAAGATATCCAGACAGATACGCAGTATTTT
>TRBV7-9|.|TRBD1|TRBJ2-5
CASSSWTGPETQYF
TGTGCCAGCAGCTCCTGGACAGGGCCAGAGACCCAGTACTTC
>TRBV10-2|.|.|TRBJ1-2
CASSELGGRGYTF
TGCGCCAGCAGTGAATTGGGGGGCCGAGGCTACACCTTC
>TRBV5-1|.|.|TRBJ2-5
CASSLAGGDETQYF
TGCGCCAGCAGCTTGGCAGGGGGGGATGAGACCCAGTACTTC
>TRBV7-8|.|.|TRBJ1-5
CASSSDTGGPLPQHF
TGTGCCAGCAGCTCCGACACAGGAGGCCCTCTTCCCCAGCATTTT
>TRBV7-2|.|TRBD1|TRBJ1-1
CASSYIPGQIEAFF
TGTGCCAGCAGCTATATACCGGGACAGATTGAAGCTTTCTTT
>TRBV28|.|.|TRBJ2-1
CASSRGPGWEQFF
TGTGCCAGCAGCCGGGGCCCCGGTTGGGAGCAGTTCTTC
>TRBV2|.|TRBD2|TRBJ2-7
CASSWTTIAGRAYEQYF
TGTGCCAGCAGTTGGACAACAATAGCGGGTCGGGCCTACGAGCAGTACTTC
>TRBV30|.|.|TRBJ1-6
CAWSVPIGGSYNSPLHF
TGTGCCTGGAGTGTACCCATCGGGGGCTCCTATAATTCACCCCTCCACTTT